The clone carrying this TCR beta chain was observed at least ten times. As yet, its antigen is unknown. This sample is drawn from a study of blood T cells in healthy people across ages. Study conclusions and caveats: Per million T cells, the diversity of TCR beta decreased roughly linearly as age advanced.

Primed by a sample-barcoded 5' primer and a J-beta primer mix, a second PCR proceeded for about 6 to 11 cycles. The template-switch adaptor, which had 12 random nucleotides, put a tag on each cDNA molecule. In TCRdb, the 5' RACE reads were re-called with MiXCR into one record per CDR3 protein. The sample shows 850,000 to 1,000,000 distinct CDR3 sequences, around 48% of them seen only once. The CDR3 loop spans 15 amino acids. Trimming removed 4 bases at V and 5 bases at J, with 17 bases between. The V gene is TRBV12-3 or TRBV12-4, the J gene TRBJ2-5; D ambiguous. This clonotype was obtained from a man aged 25 to 40 in good health. Sequencing input: blood. The CDR3: CASSSSSGSTETQYF. In DNA form, the CDR3 reads TGTGCCAGCAGTTCCTCGTCCGGGTCGACCGAGACCCAGTACTTC.